The rows below give T cell receptor beta chains drawn from one sample of a study of identical twins. TCRdb ran MiXCR on the 5' RACE reads and lists one entry per CDR3 protein. The data hold approximately 240,000 distinct CDR3 sequences, with over 12% observed a single time. Sequenced material: memory (CD45RO+) T cells sorted from blood. These TCRs come from a woman under 30 in good health. Both conserved end residues are part of each CDR3. Each record gives: V gene, J gene, D gene, clone size, CDR3 protein, CDR3 DNA. D genes are given only for firm matches. Clone sizes are given selectively: once, few, many, or a class where the clone is expanded.

V: TRBV12-3/TRBV12-4; J: TRBJ2-6; D: -; size: few; CDR3: CASTLSDSGANVLTF; DNA: TGTGCCAGCACCCTATCGGACTCTGGGGCCAACGTCCTGACTTTC
V: TRBV10-2; J: TRBJ2-3; D: TRBD2; size: -; CDR3: CASSGTSGRAADTQYF; DNA: TGCGCCTCTTCCGGGACTAGCGGGAGGGCCGCAGATACGCAGTATTTT
V: TRBV6-1; J: TRBJ2-5; D: TRBD2; size: -; CDR3: CASSPGTSGKKTQYF; DNA: TGTGCCAGCAGTCCCGGGACTAGCGGGAAAAAGACCCAGTACTTC
V: TRBV6-1; J: TRBJ1-6; D: -; size: -; CDR3: CASSVPTGHNSPLHF; DNA: TGTGCCAGCAGTGTCCCGACAGGCCATAATTCACCCCTCCACTTT
V: TRBV6-5; J: TRBJ2-7; D: -; size: -; CDR3: CASSSPNIQHRSWYF; DNA: TGTGCCAGCAGTTCGCCTAATATCCAACACAGGAGTTGGTACTTC
V: TRBV3-1; J: TRBJ2-1; D: TRBD2; size: -; CDR3: CASSRGARVAGFEQFF; DNA: TGTGCCAGCAGCCGGGGCGCCCGGGTAGCGGGGTTTGAGCAGTTCTTC
V: TRBV11-1; J: TRBJ2-7; D: -; size: -; CDR3: CASSRTVRSSYEQYF; DNA: TGTGCCAGCAGCCGGACAGTTCGAAGCTCCTACGAGCAGTACTTC
V: TRBV5-1; J: TRBJ1-1; D: -; size: few; CDR3: CASSSDRELAFF; DNA: TGCGCCAGCAGCTCGGACCGGGAATTAGCTTTCTTT
V: TRBV12-3/TRBV12-4; J: TRBJ1-2; D: -; size: few; CDR3: CASSFRRDYGYTF; DNA: TGTGCCAGCAGTTTCCGGAGGGACTATGGCTACACCTTC
V: TRBV20-1; J: TRBJ2-7; D: TRBD1; size: once; CDR3: CRRPGQGNTYEQYF; DNA: TGCAGACGTCCGGGACAGGGGAACACCTACGAGCAGTACTTC
V: TRBV7-9; J: TRBJ1-2; D: -; size: many; CDR3: CASSPQGWGYTF; DNA: TGTGCCAGCAGCCCACAGGGTTGGGGCTACACCTTC
V: TRBV7-9; J: TRBJ2-5; D: -; size: many; CDR3: CASSLAGSETQYF; DNA: TGTGCCAGCAGCTTAGCGGGCAGCGAGACCCAGTACTTC
V: TRBV10-3; J: TRBJ2-1; D: -; size: -; CDR3: CAITQGAVNNEQFF; DNA: TGTGCCATCACCCAAGGGGCGGTGAACAATGAGCAGTTCTTC